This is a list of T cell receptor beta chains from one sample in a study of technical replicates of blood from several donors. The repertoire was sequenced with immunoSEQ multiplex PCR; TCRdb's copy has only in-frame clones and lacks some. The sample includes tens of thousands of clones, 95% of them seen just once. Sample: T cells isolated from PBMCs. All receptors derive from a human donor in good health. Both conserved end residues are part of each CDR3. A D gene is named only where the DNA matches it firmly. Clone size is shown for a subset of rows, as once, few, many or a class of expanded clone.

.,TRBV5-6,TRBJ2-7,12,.,TGTGCCAGCAGCGGACTCGGCCGGGACTGCCACTTC,CASSGLGRDCHF
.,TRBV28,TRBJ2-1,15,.,TGTGCCAGCGGGGGCGGGGGCCGTCTATACAATGAGCAGTTCTTC,CASGGGGRLYNEQFF
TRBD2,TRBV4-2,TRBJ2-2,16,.,TGTGCCAGCAGCCGGACTAGCGGGAGTGAAACCGGGGAGCTGTTTTTT,CASSRTSGSETGELFF
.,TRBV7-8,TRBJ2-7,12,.,TGTGCCAGCAGCTTTTCAGGGGACGAGCAGTACTTC,CASSFSGDEQYF
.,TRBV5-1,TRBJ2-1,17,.,TGCGCCAGCAGCTCCCCTGAGACAGGAACCACCCCCAATGAGCAGTTCTTC,CASSSPETGTTPNEQFF
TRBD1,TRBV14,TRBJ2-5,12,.,TGTGCCAGCAGCCAAGATGGGACAGGTGTCTACTTC,CASSQDGTGVYF
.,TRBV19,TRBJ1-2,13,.,TGTGCCAGTAGTATAGTCCTCTACTATGGCTACACCTTC,CASSIVLYYGYTF
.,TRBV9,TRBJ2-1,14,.,TGTGCCAGCAGCGTAGGCCGTAACTCGTGGGAGCAGTTCTTC,CASSVGRNSWEQFF
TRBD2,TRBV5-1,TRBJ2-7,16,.,TGCGCCAGCAGCCCGGGGACTAGCGGGAGTACGTACGAGCAGTACTTC,CASSPGTSGSTYEQYF
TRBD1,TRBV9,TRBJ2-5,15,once,TGTGCCAGCAGCGCGAGGACAGGGGTGTGGGAGACCCAGTACTTC,CASSARTGVWETQYF
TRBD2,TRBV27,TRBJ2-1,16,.,TGTGCCAGCAGGCCTCGTGGGCTAGCGGGAGTAGGAGAGCAGTTCTTC,CASRPRGLAGVGEQFF
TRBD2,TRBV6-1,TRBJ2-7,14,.,TGTGCCAGCTTGCTGGGACTAGCGGGAGCCGAGCAGTACTTC,CASLLGLAGAEQYF
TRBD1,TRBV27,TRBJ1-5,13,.,TGTGCCAGTCGAGGGGGCCTGGATCAGCCCCAGCATTTT,CASRGGLDQPQHF
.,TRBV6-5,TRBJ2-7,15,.,TGTGCCAGCAGTTACTCAGCAGGGGCATTCTACGAGCAGTACTTC,CASSYSAGAFYEQYF
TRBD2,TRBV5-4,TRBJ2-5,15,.,TGTGCCAGCAGCCCTGGACTAGCGGGGGTGGAGACCCAGTACTTC,CASSPGLAGVETQYF
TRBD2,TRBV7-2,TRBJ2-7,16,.,TGTGCCAGCAGCGTATTCATAGCGACCCGGGGGGTGGAGCAGTACTTC,CASSVFIATRGVEQYF
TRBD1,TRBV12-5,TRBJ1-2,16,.,TGTGCTAGTGGTTTGGTCCCGGGACAGGGAATGGATGGCTACACCTTC,CASGLVPGQGMDGYTF
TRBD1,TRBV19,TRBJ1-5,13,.,TGTGCCAGTAAAGGACAGGTCCATCAGCCCCAGCATTTT,CASKGQVHQPQHF
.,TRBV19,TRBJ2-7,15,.,TGTGCCAGTAATCTCTTCAGGGGATCGGTCTACGAGCAGTACTTC,CASNLFRGSVYEQYF
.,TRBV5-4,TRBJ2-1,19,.,TGTGCCAGCAGCTTGTTTTCGCGAGCGGGGCAGGGGGCTTCCAATGAGCAGTTCTTC,CASSLFSRAGQGASNEQFF
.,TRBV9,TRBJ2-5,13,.,TGTGCCAGCAGCGTAGGGGCCTCGGAGACCCAGTACTTC,CASSVGASETQYF
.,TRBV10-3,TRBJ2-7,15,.,TGTGCCATCAGTGAGCAGGGGTCAGGGATCGGCGAGCAGTACTTC,CAISEQGSGIGEQYF
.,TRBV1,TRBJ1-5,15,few,TGCACCAGCAGTCAAGGAAAGGGGAGGGATCAGCCCCAGCATTTT,CTSSQGKGRDQPQHF
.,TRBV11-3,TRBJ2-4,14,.,TGTGCCAGCAGACTTGACAGGAACAAAAACATTCAGTACTTC,CASRLDRNKNIQYF
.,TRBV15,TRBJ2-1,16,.,TGTGCCACCAGCAGAGAACATCGCGGGTCATACAATGAGCAGTTCTTC,CATSREHRGSYNEQFF
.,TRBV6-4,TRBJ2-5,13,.,TGTGCCAGCAGTGCAAGCGCCCAAGAGACCCAGTACTTC,CASSASAQETQYF
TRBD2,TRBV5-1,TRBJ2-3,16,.,TGCGCCAGCACCAAGGGCGGGGGGCCAAGCACAGATACGCAGTATTTT,CASTKGGGPSTDTQYF
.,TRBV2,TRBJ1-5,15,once,TGTGCCAGCAGGGAGGGGAGAGCTCCCAATCAGCCCCAGCATTTT,CASREGRAPNQPQHF
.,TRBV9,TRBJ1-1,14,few,TGTGCCAGCAGCGTGTTGGGGGCCGGGACTGAAGCTTTCTTT,CASSVLGAGTEAFF